Listed below are T cell receptor beta chains from one sample, sequenced in a study of T cells in localized non-small cell lung cancer. TCRdb's copy holds only in-frame clones and misses some; the assay was immunoSEQ multiplex PCR. The sample has over 4,500 clones, about 40% seen once. Sequenced here: lung tumor tissue, sampled before any cancer treatment. The origin of the receptors is a male donor aged 60 or over with stage I squamous cell lung carcinoma. The CDR3 runs from the conserved cysteine through the conserved F or W. A D gene is named only where the DNA matches it firmly. The size entry is marked missing in some rows and otherwise reads once, few, many or a size class.

d_gene: -; abundance: few; j_gene: TRBJ1-2; v_gene: TRBV30; CDR3nt: TGTGCCTGGAGTCCGGCGGGCGCAACTGGCTATGGCTACACCTTC; CDR3aa: CAWSPAGATGYGYTF
d_gene: -; abundance: -; j_gene: TRBJ2-2; v_gene: TRBV19; CDR3nt: TGTGCCAGTAGCGTGGGGGGATCAAACACCGGGGAGCTGTTTTTT; CDR3aa: CASSVGGSNTGELFF
d_gene: -; abundance: few; j_gene: TRBJ1-5; v_gene: TRBV1; CDR3nt: TGCGCCAGCAGCCAAGGGGGACAGGGATGGCAGCCCCAGCATTTT; CDR3aa: CASSQGGQGWQPQHF
d_gene: -; abundance: few; j_gene: TRBJ2-1; v_gene: TRBV14; CDR3nt: TGTGCCAGCAGCCAAGACCCTTTAGAGTGGCAGGACAATGAGCAGTTCTTC; CDR3aa: CASSQDPLEWQDNEQFF
d_gene: -; abundance: -; j_gene: TRBJ2-2; v_gene: TRBV10-2; CDR3nt: TGCGCCAGCAGCGGACAAGGAAGCGGGGAGCTGTTTTTT; CDR3aa: CASSGQGSGELFF
d_gene: TRBD2; abundance: few; j_gene: TRBJ2-1; v_gene: TRBV15; CDR3nt: TGTGCCACCAGCAGAACCCGGGGGGGCTGGGAGCAGTTCTTC; CDR3aa: CATSRTRGGWEQFF
d_gene: -; abundance: -; j_gene: TRBJ1-1; v_gene: TRBV29-1; CDR3nt: TGCAGCGTCCTCGGGGGGGGATTAGGTACTGAAGCTTTCTTT; CDR3aa: CSVLGGGLGTEAFF
d_gene: TRBD2; abundance: few; j_gene: TRBJ2-7; v_gene: TRBV29-1; CDR3nt: TGCAGCGTTGGGATTTGGGAGGGGAACGAGCAGTACTTC; CDR3aa: CSVGIWEGNEQYF
d_gene: -; abundance: few; j_gene: TRBJ2-1; v_gene: TRBV11-3; CDR3nt: TGTGCCAGCAGCTTGGTCGGGGAGAGCTCCTACAATGAGCAGTTCTTC; CDR3aa: CASSLVGESSYNEQFF
d_gene: -; abundance: -; j_gene: TRBJ1-6; v_gene: TRBV9; CDR3nt: TGTGCCAGCAGCTACCGGGACCAATTATTTTCACCCCTCCACTTT; CDR3aa: CASSYRDQLFSPLHF
d_gene: -; abundance: -; j_gene: TRBJ2-5; v_gene: TRBV6-8; CDR3nt: TGTGCCAGCAGTCGGACGTTTGGGGAGACCCAGTACTTC; CDR3aa: CASSRTFGETQYF
d_gene: TRBD2; abundance: few; j_gene: TRBJ2-3; v_gene: TRBV4-1; CDR3nt: TGCGCCAGCAGCCAAGTAACTAGCGGGGGCTCCTATACGCAGTATTTT; CDR3aa: CASSQVTSGGSYTQYF
d_gene: -; abundance: few; j_gene: TRBJ2-7; v_gene: TRBV9; CDR3nt: TGTGCCAGCAGCCCCCCGGGACACCATTACGAGCAGTACTTC; CDR3aa: CASSPPGHHYEQYF
d_gene: -; abundance: -; j_gene: TRBJ2-3; v_gene: TRBV19; CDR3nt: TGTGCCAGTAGTAGTGTCACAGATACGCAGTATTTT; CDR3aa: CASSSVTDTQYF
d_gene: -; abundance: -; j_gene: TRBJ2-1; v_gene: TRBV9; CDR3nt: TGTGCCAGCAGCGTAACAGGACTAAACGACAATGAGCAGTTCTTC; CDR3aa: CASSVTGLNDNEQFF
d_gene: -; abundance: -; j_gene: TRBJ1-1; v_gene: TRBV9; CDR3nt: TGTGCCAGCAGCTTAGACCCCAGCACTGAAGCTTTCTTT; CDR3aa: CASSLDPSTEAFF
d_gene: -; abundance: -; j_gene: TRBJ1-5; v_gene: TRBV19; CDR3nt: TGTGCCAGTAGTATGCTCAGGGGATCAGGAAATCAGCCCCAGCATTTT; CDR3aa: CASSMLRGSGNQPQHF
d_gene: -; abundance: few; j_gene: TRBJ1-2; v_gene: TRBV19; CDR3nt: TGTGCCAGTGTGGCAGCAGGGGCCTATGGCTACACCTTC; CDR3aa: CASVAAGAYGYTF
d_gene: TRBD1; abundance: few; j_gene: TRBJ2-2; v_gene: TRBV9; CDR3nt: TGTGCCAGCAGCTTGAGGGACAGCTTAACCGGGGAGCTGTTTTTT; CDR3aa: CASSLRDSLTGELFF
d_gene: -; abundance: few; j_gene: TRBJ1-2; v_gene: TRBV30; CDR3nt: TGTGCCTGGAGTCCGGCAGGGGTAGGCTATGGCTACACCTTC; CDR3aa: CAWSPAGVGYGYTF
d_gene: -; abundance: -; j_gene: TRBJ2-3; v_gene: TRBV9; CDR3nt: TGTGCCAGCAGCGTCCAGACAATCGGGGGGCGACCTGACACAGATACGCAGTATTTT; CDR3aa: CASSVQTIGGRPDTDTQYF
d_gene: TRBD1; abundance: few; j_gene: TRBJ1-6; v_gene: TRBV5-1; CDR3nt: TGCGCCAGCAGCTCGGGACAGGGCTATAATTCACCCCTCCACTTT; CDR3aa: CASSSGQGYNSPLHF
d_gene: -; abundance: -; j_gene: TRBJ2-1; v_gene: TRBV19; CDR3nt: TGTGCCAGCCGCGGCAGGGCGACCTATGAGCAGTTCTTC; CDR3aa: CASRGRATYEQFF
d_gene: -; abundance: few; j_gene: TRBJ2-6; v_gene: TRBV6-8; CDR3nt: TGTGCCAGCAGTCGCAGATGGGACAAGAGCTCTGGGGCCAACGTCCTGACTTTC; CDR3aa: CASSRRWDKSSGANVLTF
d_gene: -; abundance: -; j_gene: TRBJ2-5; v_gene: TRBV18; CDR3nt: TGTGCCAGCTCACCACCCTCCCGAGCAGGGAGGGAGACCCAGTACTTC; CDR3aa: CASSPPSRAGRETQYF
d_gene: -; abundance: few; j_gene: TRBJ1-1; v_gene: TRBV29-1; CDR3nt: TGCAGCGTTGAAGTTCTAGGCACTGAAGCTTTCTTT; CDR3aa: CSVEVLGTEAFF
d_gene: -; abundance: few; j_gene: TRBJ2-1; v_gene: TRBV29-1; CDR3nt: TGCAGCGTTGTGGGGGGCCTACTTTACAATGAGCAGTTCTTC; CDR3aa: CSVVGGLLYNEQFF
d_gene: -; abundance: -; j_gene: TRBJ2-1; v_gene: TRBV18; CDR3nt: TGTGCCAGCTCCCTTAACAGGGACTCCTACAATGAGCAGTTCTTC; CDR3aa: CASSLNRDSYNEQFF
d_gene: -; abundance: -; j_gene: TRBJ1-3; v_gene: TRBV10-3; CDR3nt: TGTGCCATCAGTGAGTCGAAATCCCTGGGCTCTGGAAACACCATATATTTT; CDR3aa: CAISESKSLGSGNTIYF
d_gene: -; abundance: -; j_gene: TRBJ1-6; v_gene: TRBV18; CDR3nt: TGTGCCAGCTCATACAGCGCTAATTCACCCCTCCACTTT; CDR3aa: CASSYSANSPLHF
d_gene: -; abundance: few; j_gene: TRBJ1-2; v_gene: TRBV30; CDR3nt: TGTGCCTGGAGTTCTCCATTAGGACATGGCTACACCTTC; CDR3aa: CAWSSPLGHGYTF
d_gene: TRBD1; abundance: -; j_gene: TRBJ2-5; v_gene: TRBV28; CDR3nt: TGTGCCAGCAGTTCCGGACAGGGCGGTGAGACCCAGTACTTC; CDR3aa: CASSSGQGGETQYF
d_gene: -; abundance: few; j_gene: TRBJ1-6; v_gene: TRBV2; CDR3nt: TGTGCCAGCAGCGTCTCCCAGGGCAACGATTCACCCCTCCACTTT; CDR3aa: CASSVSQGNDSPLHF
d_gene: TRBD1; abundance: -; j_gene: TRBJ1-1; v_gene: TRBV23-1; CDR3nt: TGCGCCAGCAGTCAAAGGAGGACAGGGGGAATTGAAGCTTTCTTT; CDR3aa: CASSQRRTGGIEAFF
d_gene: -; abundance: -; j_gene: TRBJ1-1; v_gene: TRBV14; CDR3nt: TGTGCCAGCAGCCTCAGACAGGAATCAGAAGCTTTCTTT; CDR3aa: CASSLRQESEAFF
d_gene: TRBD2; abundance: -; j_gene: TRBJ2-3; v_gene: TRBV6-8; CDR3nt: TGTGCCAGCAGAACTAGCGGGGGATTGGATACGCAGTATTTT; CDR3aa: CASRTSGGLDTQYF
d_gene: -; abundance: -; j_gene: TRBJ2-3; v_gene: TRBV1; CDR3nt: TGCGCCAGCAGCCAAGGTGGACATCAAACTAGCACAGATACGCAGTATTTT; CDR3aa: CASSQGGHQTSTDTQYF
d_gene: -; abundance: large; j_gene: TRBJ2-2; v_gene: TRBV11-3; CDR3nt: TGTGCCAGCAGCTTTCAGTCAGAGAACACCGGGGAGCTGTTTTTT; CDR3aa: CASSFQSENTGELFF
d_gene: -; abundance: large; j_gene: TRBJ1-3; v_gene: TRBV6-1; CDR3nt: TGTGCCAGCAGTGAAGAGGGGATGAGTGGAAACACCATATATTTT; CDR3aa: CASSEEGMSGNTIYF
d_gene: -; abundance: -; j_gene: TRBJ2-3; v_gene: TRBV18; CDR3nt: TGTGCCAGCTCACCCCGGACTTACACAGATACGCAGTATTTT; CDR3aa: CASSPRTYTDTQYF
d_gene: TRBD2; abundance: medium-sized; j_gene: TRBJ2-1; v_gene: TRBV11-3; CDR3nt: TGTGCCAGCAGCTTACTAGCGGGGGGAACCTACAATGAGCAGTTCTTC; CDR3aa: CASSLLAGGTYNEQFF
d_gene: TRBD2; abundance: -; j_gene: TRBJ2-3; v_gene: TRBV9; CDR3nt: TGTGCCAGCAGCATCTCGGGGGGGACTTTGAATACGCAGTATTTT; CDR3aa: CASSISGGTLNTQYF
d_gene: TRBD1; abundance: -; j_gene: TRBJ2-5; v_gene: TRBV11-3; CDR3nt: TGTGCCAGCAGCGCTACAGGGGATCGCCAAGAGACCCAGTACTTC; CDR3aa: CASSATGDRQETQYF
d_gene: TRBD1; abundance: -; j_gene: TRBJ1-4; v_gene: TRBV6-8; CDR3nt: TGTGCCAGCAGTTTTCCACGGACAGGGACGAATGAAAAACTGTTTTTT; CDR3aa: CASSFPRTGTNEKLFF
d_gene: -; abundance: -; j_gene: TRBJ2-3; v_gene: TRBV30; CDR3nt: TGTGCCTGGAGTGTATCGGGGGCCAGCACAGATACGCAGTATTTT; CDR3aa: CAWSVSGASTDTQYF
d_gene: TRBD1; abundance: -; j_gene: TRBJ2-2; v_gene: TRBV29-1; CDR3nt: TGCAGCGGACAGGGTCGGGCCGGGGAGCTGTTTTTT; CDR3aa: CSGQGRAGELFF
d_gene: -; abundance: few; j_gene: TRBJ2-7; v_gene: TRBV19; CDR3nt: TGTGCCAGTAGTATCTCCAGGGGCGAGCAGTACTTC; CDR3aa: CASSISRGEQYF
d_gene: -; abundance: medium-sized; j_gene: TRBJ1-2; v_gene: TRBV11-3; CDR3nt: TGTGCCAGCAGCTTATCTGGACACACACTATCCTATGGCTACACCTTC; CDR3aa: CASSLSGHTLSYGYTF
d_gene: TRBD2; abundance: -; j_gene: TRBJ2-5; v_gene: TRBV19; CDR3nt: TGTGCCAGTAATGAACTGGGACTAGCGGGGACTCTCGGGACCCAGTACTTC; CDR3aa: CASNELGLAGTLGTQYF
d_gene: TRBD1; abundance: -; j_gene: TRBJ1-3; v_gene: TRBV18; CDR3nt: TGTGCCAGCTCACCGCAGGGGGATGGAAACACCATATATTTT; CDR3aa: CASSPQGDGNTIYF
d_gene: -; abundance: -; j_gene: TRBJ2-7; v_gene: TRBV19; CDR3nt: TGTGCCAGTAGTTGGGACCGCAACTACGAGCAGTACTTC; CDR3aa: CASSWDRNYEQYF